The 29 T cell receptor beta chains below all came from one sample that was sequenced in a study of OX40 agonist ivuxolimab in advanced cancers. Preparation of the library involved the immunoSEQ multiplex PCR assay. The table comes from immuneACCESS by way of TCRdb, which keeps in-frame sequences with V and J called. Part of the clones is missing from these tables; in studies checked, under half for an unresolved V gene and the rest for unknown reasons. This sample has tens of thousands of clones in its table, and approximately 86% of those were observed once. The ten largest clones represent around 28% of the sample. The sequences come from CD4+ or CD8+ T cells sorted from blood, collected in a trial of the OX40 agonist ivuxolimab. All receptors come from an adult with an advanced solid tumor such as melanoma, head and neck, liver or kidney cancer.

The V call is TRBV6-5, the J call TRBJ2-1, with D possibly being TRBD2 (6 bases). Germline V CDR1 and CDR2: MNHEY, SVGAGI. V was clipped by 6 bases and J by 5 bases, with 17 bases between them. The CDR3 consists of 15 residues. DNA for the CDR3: TGTGCCAGCAGGCCCCCTAGCGTAAAGAACAATGAGCAGTTCTTC. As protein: CASRPPSVKNNEQFF.

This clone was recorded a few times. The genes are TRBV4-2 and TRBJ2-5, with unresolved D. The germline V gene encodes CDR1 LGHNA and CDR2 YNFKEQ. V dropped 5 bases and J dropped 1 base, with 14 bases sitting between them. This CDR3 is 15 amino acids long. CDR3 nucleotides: TGTGCCAGCAGCTGGCGTGGGGTTGGCCAAGAGACCCAGTACTTC. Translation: CASSWRGVGQETQYF.

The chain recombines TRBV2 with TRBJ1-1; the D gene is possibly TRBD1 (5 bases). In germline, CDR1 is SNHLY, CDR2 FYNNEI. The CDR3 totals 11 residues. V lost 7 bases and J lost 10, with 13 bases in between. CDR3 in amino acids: CASMGGLRAFF. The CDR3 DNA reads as TGTGCCAGCATGGGGGGTCTACGAGCTTTCTTT.

This CDR3 reads CASRRPGTGKLYGYTF. DNA of the CDR3: TGTGCCAGCCGGCGGCCCGGGACAGGGAAACTCTATGGCTACACCTTC. The rearrangement uses TRBV9 and TRBJ1-2; TRBD1 matches 9 bases. Looked up from germline, CDR1 is SGDLS and CDR2 is YYNGEE. Germline trimming cut 7 bases from V and 4 bases from J; bases unmatched to any gene: 14. The CDR3 has 16 residues.

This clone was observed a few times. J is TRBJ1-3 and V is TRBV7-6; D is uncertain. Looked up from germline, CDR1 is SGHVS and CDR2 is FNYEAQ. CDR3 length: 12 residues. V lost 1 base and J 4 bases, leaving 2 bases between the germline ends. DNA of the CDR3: TGTGCCAGCAGCTTAGGAGGAAACACCATATATTTT. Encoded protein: CASSLGGNTIYF.

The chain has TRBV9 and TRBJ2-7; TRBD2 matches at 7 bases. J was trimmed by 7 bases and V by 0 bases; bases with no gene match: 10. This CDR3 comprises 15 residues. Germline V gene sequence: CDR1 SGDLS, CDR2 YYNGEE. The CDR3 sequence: CASSVATREVGEQYF. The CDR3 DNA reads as TGTGCCAGCAGCGTAGCTACCCGGGAGGTAGGGGAGCAGTACTTC.

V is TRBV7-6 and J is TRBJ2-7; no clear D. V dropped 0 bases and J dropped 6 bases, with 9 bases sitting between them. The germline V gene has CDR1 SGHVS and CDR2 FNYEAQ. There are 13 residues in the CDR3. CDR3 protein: CASSLAPGAEQYF. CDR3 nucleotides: TGTGCCAGCAGCTTAGCCCCCGGAGCCGAGCAGTACTTC.

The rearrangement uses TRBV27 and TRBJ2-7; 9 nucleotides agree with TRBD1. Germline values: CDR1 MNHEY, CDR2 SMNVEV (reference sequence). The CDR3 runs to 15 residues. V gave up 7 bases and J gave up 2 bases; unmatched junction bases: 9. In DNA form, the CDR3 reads TGTGCCAGCAAGACCGGGACAGGGAATCCCTACGAGCAGTACTTC. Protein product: CASKTGTGNPYEQYF.

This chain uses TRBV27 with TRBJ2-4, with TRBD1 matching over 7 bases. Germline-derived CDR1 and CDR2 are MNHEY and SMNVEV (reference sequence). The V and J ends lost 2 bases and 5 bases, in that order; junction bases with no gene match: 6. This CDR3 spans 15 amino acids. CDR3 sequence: CASSLAGTVQNIQYF. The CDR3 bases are TGTGCCAGCAGTTTAGCCGGGACAGTACAAAACATTCAGTACTTC.

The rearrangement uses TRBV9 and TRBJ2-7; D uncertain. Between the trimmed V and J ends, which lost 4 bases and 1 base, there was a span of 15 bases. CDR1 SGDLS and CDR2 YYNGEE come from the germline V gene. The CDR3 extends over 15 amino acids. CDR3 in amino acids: CASSSRGGQSYEQYF. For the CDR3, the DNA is TGTGCCAGCAGCTCAAGAGGTGGGCAGTCCTACGAGCAGTACTTC. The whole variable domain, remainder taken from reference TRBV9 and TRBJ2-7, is DSGVTQTPKHLITATGQRVTLRCSPRSGDLSVYWYQQSLDQGLQFLIQYYNGEERAKGNILERFSAQQFPDLHSELNLSSLELGDSALYFCASSSRGGQSYEQYFGPGTRLTVT.

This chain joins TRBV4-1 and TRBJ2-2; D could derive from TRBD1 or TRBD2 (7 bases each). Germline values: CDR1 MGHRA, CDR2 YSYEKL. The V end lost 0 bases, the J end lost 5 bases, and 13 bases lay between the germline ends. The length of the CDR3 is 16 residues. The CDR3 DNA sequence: TGCGCCAGCAGCCAAGAGGTCCAGGGGGGGACCGGGGAGCTGTTTTTT. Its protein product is CASSQEVQGGTGELFF.

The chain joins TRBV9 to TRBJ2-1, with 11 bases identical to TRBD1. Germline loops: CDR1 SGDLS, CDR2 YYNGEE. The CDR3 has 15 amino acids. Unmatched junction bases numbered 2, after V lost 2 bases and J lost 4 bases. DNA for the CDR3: TGTGCCAGCAGCGTCGGGACAGGGGGTTACAATGAGCAGTTCTTC. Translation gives CASSVGTGGYNEQFF.

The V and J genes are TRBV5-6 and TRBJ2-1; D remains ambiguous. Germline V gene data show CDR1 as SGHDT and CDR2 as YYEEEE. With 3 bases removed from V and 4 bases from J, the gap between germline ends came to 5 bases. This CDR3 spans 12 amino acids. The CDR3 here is CASSSGYNEQFF. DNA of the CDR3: TGTGCCAGCAGCTCTGGGTACAATGAGCAGTTCTTC.

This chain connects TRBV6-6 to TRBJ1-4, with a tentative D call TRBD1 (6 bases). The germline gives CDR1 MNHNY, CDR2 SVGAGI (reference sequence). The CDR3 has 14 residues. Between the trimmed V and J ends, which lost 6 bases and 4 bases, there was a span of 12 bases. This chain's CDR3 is CASRPPDSNEKLFF. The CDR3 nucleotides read TGTGCCAGCAGACCGCCGGACAGTAATGAAAAACTGTTTTTT.

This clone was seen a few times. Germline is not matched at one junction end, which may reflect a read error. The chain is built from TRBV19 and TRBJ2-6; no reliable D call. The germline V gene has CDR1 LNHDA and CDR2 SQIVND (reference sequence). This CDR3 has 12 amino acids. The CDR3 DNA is TGTGCCAGTAGTGTTGGGACCAACGTCCTGACTTTC. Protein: CASSVGTNVLTF.

CDR3 in DNA: TGTGCCAGCGGGGGTTCGGGCGAGCAGTACTTC. Protein product: CASGGSGEQYF. The V gene is TRBV9, the J gene TRBJ2-7; D assignment may be TRBD1 or TRBD2 (5 bases each). The CDR3 is 11 residues long. The V end was cut by 7 bases, the J end by 6 bases, with 11 bases between. Germline V lookup: CDR1 SGDLS, CDR2 YYNGEE. Based on the CDR3 plus reference TRBV9 and TRBJ2-7, the full variable domain is DSGVTQTPKHLITATGQRVTLRCSPRSGDLSVYWYQQSLDQGLQFLIQYYNGEERAKGNILERFSAQQFPDLHSELNLSSLELGDSALYFCASGGSGEQYFGPGTRLTVT.

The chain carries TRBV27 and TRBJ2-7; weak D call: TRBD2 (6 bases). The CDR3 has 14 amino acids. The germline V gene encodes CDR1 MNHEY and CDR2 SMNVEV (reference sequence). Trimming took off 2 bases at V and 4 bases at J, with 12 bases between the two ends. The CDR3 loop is CASSLTGTGYEQYF. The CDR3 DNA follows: TGTGCCAGCAGTTTAACGGGGACTGGGTACGAGCAGTACTTC.

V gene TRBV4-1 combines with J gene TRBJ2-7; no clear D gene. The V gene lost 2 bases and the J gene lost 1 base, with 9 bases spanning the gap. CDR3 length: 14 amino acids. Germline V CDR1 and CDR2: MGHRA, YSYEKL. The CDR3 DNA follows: TGCGCCAGCAGCCAATTCAGCAGTTCCTACGAGCAGTACTTC. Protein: CASSQFSSSYEQYF.

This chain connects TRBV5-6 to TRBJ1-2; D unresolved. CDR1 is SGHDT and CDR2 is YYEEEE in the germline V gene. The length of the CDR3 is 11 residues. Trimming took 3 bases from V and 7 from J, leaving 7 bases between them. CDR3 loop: CASSSVGGYTF. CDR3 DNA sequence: TGTGCCAGCAGCTCGGTCGGTGGCTACACCTTC.

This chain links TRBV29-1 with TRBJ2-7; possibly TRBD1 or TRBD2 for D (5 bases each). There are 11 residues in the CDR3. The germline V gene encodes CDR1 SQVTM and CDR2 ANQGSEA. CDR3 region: CRGVGGDEQYF. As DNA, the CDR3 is TGCAGGGGGGTTGGAGGAGACGAGCAGTACTTC.

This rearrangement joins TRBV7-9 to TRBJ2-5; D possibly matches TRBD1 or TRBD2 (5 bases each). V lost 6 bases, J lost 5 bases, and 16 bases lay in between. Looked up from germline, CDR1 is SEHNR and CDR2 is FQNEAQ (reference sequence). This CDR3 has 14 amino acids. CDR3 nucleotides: TGTGCCAGCAGTGTAGCGCAGGGTTGGGAGACCCAGTACTTC. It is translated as CASSVAQGWETQYF. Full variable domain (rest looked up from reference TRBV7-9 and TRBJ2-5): DTGVSQNPRHKITKRGQNVTFRCDPISEHNRLYWYRQTLGQGPEFLTYFQNEAQLEKSRLLSDRFSAERPKGSFSTLEIQRTEQGDSAMYLCASSVAQGWETQYFGPGTRLLVL.

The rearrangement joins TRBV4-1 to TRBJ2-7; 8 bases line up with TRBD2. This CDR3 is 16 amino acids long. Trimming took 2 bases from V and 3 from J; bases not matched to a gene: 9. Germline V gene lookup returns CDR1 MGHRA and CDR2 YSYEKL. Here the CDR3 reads CASSQPPLRGVYEQYF. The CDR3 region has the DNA TGCGCCAGCAGCCAACCCCCACTGCGGGGGGTCTACGAGCAGTACTTC.

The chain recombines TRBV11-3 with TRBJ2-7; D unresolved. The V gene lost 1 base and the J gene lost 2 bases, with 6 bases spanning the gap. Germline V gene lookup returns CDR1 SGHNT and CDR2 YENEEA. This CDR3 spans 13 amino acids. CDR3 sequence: CASSLGPTYEQYF. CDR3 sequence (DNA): TGTGCCAGCAGCTTAGGGCCCACCTACGAGCAGTACTTC. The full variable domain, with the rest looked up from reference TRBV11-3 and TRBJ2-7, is EAGVVQSPRYKIIEKKQPVAFWCNPISGHNTLYWYLQNLGQGPELLIRYENEEAVDDSQLPKDRFSAERLKGVDSTLKIQPAELGDSAVYLCASSLGPTYEQYFGPGTRLTVT.

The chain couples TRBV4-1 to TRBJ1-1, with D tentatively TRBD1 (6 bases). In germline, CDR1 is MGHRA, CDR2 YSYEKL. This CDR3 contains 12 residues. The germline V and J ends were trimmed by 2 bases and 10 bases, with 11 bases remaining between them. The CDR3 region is CASSQTGWVAFF. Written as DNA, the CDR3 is TGCGCCAGCAGCCAAACAGGGTGGGTAGCTTTCTTT.

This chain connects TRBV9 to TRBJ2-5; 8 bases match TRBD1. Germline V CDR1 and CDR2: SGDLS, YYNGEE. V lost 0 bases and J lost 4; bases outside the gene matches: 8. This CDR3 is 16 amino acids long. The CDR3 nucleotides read TGTGCCAGCAGCGTAGGGGCAGGGGGCGCGAGAGAGACCCAGTACTTC. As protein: CASSVGAGGARETQYF. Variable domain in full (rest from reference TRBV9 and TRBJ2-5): DSGVTQTPKHLITATGQRVTLRCSPRSGDLSVYWYQQSLDQGLQFLIQYYNGEERAKGNILERFSAQQFPDLHSELNLSSLELGDSALYFCASSVGAGGARETQYFGPGTRLLVL.

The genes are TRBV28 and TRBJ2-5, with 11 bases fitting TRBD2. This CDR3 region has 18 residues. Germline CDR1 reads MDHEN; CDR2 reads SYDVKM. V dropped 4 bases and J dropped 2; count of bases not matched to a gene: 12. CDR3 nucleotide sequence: TGTGCCAGCAGTTGGAGGACTAGCGGGCTTTTCTGGCAAGAGACCCAGTACTTC. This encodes CASSWRTSGLFWQETQYF.

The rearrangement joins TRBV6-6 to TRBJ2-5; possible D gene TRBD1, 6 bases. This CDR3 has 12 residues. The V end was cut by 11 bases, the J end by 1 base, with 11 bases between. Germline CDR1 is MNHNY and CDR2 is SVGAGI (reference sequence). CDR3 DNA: TGTGCCTGTGCGACAGGCCAAGAGACCCAGTACTTC. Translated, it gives CACATGQETQYF.

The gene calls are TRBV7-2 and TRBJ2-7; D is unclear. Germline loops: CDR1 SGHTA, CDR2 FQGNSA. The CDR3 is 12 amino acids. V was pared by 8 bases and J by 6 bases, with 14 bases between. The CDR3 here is CASGSHGAEQYF. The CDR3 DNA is TGTGCCAGCGGATCCCATGGTGCCGAGCAGTACTTC.

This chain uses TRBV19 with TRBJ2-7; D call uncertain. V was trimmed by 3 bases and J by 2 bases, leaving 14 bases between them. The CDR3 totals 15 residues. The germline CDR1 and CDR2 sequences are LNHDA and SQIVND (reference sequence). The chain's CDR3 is CASSISRSNPYEQYF. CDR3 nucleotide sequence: TGTGCCAGTAGTATCTCCAGGTCCAATCCCTACGAGCAGTACTTC.